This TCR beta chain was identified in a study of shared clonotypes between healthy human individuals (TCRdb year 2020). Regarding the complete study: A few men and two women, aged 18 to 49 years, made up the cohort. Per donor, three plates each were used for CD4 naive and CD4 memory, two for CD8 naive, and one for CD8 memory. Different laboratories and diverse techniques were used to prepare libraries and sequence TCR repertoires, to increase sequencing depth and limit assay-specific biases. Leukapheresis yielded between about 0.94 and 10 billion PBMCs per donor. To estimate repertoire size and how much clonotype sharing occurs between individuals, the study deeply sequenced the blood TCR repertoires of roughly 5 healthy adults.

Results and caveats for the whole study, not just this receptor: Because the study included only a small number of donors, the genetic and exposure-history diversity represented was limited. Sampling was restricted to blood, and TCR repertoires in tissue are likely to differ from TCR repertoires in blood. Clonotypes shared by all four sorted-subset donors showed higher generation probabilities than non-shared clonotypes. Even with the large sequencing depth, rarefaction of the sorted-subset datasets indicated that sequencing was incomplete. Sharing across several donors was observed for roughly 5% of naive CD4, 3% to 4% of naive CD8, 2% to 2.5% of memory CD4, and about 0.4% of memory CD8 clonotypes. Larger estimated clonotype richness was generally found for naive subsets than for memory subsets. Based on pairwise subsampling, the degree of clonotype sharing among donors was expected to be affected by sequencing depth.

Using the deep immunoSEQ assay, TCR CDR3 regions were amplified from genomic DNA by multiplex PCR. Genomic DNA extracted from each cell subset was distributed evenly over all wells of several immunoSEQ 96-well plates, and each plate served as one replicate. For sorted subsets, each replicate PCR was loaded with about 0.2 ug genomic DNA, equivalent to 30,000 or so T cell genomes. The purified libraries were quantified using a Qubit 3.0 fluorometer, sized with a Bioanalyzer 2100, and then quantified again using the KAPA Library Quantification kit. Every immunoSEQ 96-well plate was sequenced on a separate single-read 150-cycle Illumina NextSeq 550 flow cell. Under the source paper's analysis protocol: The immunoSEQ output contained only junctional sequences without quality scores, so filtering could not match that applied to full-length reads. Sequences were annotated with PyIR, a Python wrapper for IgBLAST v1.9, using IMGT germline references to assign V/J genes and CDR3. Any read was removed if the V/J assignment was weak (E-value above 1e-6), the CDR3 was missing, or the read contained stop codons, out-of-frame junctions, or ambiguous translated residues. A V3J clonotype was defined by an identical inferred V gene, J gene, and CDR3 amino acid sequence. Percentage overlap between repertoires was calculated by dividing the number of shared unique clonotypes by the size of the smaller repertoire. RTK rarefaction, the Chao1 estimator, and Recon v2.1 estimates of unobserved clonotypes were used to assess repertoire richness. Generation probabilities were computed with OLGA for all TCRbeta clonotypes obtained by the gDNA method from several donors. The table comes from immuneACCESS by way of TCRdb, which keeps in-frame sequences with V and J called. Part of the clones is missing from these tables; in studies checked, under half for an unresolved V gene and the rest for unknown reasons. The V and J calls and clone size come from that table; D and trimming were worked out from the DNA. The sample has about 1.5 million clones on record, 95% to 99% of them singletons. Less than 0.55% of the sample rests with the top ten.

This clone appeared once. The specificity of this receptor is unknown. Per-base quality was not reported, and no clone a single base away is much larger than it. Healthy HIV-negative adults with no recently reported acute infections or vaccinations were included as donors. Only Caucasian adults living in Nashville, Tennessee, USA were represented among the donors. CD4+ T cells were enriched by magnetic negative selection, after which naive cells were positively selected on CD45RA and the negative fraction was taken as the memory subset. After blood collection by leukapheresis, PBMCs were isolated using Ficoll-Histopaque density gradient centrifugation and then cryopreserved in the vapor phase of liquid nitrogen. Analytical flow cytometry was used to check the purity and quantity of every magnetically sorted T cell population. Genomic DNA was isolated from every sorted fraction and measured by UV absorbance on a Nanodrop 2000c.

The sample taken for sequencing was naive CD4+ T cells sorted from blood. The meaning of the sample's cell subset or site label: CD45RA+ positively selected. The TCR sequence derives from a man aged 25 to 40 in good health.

The DNA is TGTGCCAGCTCATACCAGCGGGAGTACCAAGAGACCCAGTACTTC. Its translation is CASSYQREYQETQYF. The V and J segments used are TRBV18 and TRBJ2-5, with 8 bases aligning to TRBD2. CDR3 length: 15 amino acids, cysteine to phenylalanine. Solely the CDR3 DNA is kept, with 45 bases framed from the first base. CDR1 and CDR2 were assigned from the germline V gene as KGHSH and LQKENI. Trimming accounts for 5 bases at V and 0 bases at J, while the number of junction bases matched to no gene is 5.